The 26 T cell receptor beta chains below all came from one sample that was sequenced in a study of blood T cell repertoires in COVID-19. Clones were read by immunoSEQ multiplex PCR, and TCRdb kept only the in-frame ones, dropping some. Of under 350,000 clones in the sample, about nine tenths are singletons; the top ten hold 1.5% to 2%. Sequencing was done on a sample of peripheral blood. These receptors originate from a woman in her 30s with COVID-19, enrolled during active disease.

This chain links TRBV2 with TRBJ1-5; D is possibly TRBD1 (6 bases). CDR3 length: 13 residues. Germline CDR1 is SNHLY and CDR2 is FYNNEI. V lost 4 bases and J 5 bases, leaving 9 bases between the germline ends. This CDR3 reads CASSGQGHQPQHF. CDR3 nucleotides: TGTGCCAGCAGTGGTCAGGGGCATCAGCCCCAGCATTTT.

The chain uses TRBV2 and TRBJ2-5; TRBD2 matches at 13 bases. The CDR3 is made up of 19 amino acids. V lost 1 base to trimming and J lost 3 bases; unmatched junction nucleotides: 11. Germline lookup yields CDR1 SNHLY and CDR2 FYNNEI. CDR3 amino acids: CASSEVPPTSGGEKETQYF. CDR3 nucleotide sequence: TGTGCCAGCAGTGAAGTTCCCCCAACTAGCGGGGGGGAGAAAGAGACCCAGTACTTC.

The chain uses TRBV6-2 or TRBV6-3 and TRBJ1-2; 10 positions match TRBD1. After removal of 4 bases from V and 0 bases from J, the junction contained 8 bases not matched to a gene. The CDR3 runs to 17 residues. CDR1 and CDR2 (germline): MNHEY, SVGEGT. The CDR3 DNA is TGTGCCAGCAGTTTGCCGACAGGGGGCATAGCTAACTATGGCTACACCTTC. As protein: CASSLPTGGIANYGYTF.

J is TRBJ2-3 and V is TRBV28, with a possible D match to TRBD2 (5 bases). The CDR3 totals 20 residues. Germline V CDR1 and CDR2: MDHEN, SYDVKM. The V end was cut by 2 bases, the J end by 0 bases, with 24 bases between. CDR3 residues: CASSLMYGEIALFSTDTQYF. The CDR3, as DNA: TGTGCCAGCAGTTTAATGTATGGGGAGATAGCCCTGTTTAGCACAGATACGCAGTATTTT. Filled out from reference TRBV28 and TRBJ2-3, the complete variable domain reads DVKVTQSSRYLVKRTGEKVFLECVQDMDHENMFWYRQDPGLGLRLIYFSYDVKMKEKGDIPEGYSVSREKKERFSLILESASTNQTSMYLCASSLMYGEIALFSTDTQYFGPGTRLTVL.

This clone was recorded a few times. The genes are TRBV2 and TRBJ2-7, with TRBD1 as a possible D gene (5 bases). Trimming cost V 5 bases and J 3 bases, with 11 bases left between them. Germline lookup yields CDR1 SNHLY and CDR2 FYNNEI. The CDR3 contains 13 residues. Here the CDR3 DNA reads TGTGCCAGCAGTCTTGACAGATTCTACGAGCAGTACGTC. Encoded protein: CASSLDRFYEQYV.

The chain uses TRBV15 and TRBJ2-3; 10 bases are a match to TRBD2. Unmatched junction bases numbered 6, after V lost 3 bases and J lost 3 bases. CDR1 is LNHNV and CDR2 is YYDKDF in the germline V gene (reference sequence). CDR3 size: 16 residues. CDR3 sequence: CATSRGSGGLTDTQYF. The CDR3 DNA reads TGTGCCACCAGCAGGGGTAGCGGGGGGTTAACAGATACGCAGTATTTT.

The chain links TRBV9 to TRBJ1-6; the match to TRBD1 covers 9 bases. Germline V gene data show CDR1 as SGDLS and CDR2 as YYNGEE. There are 14 residues in the CDR3. Losses at the gene ends were 3 bases for V and 11 bases for J; bases not matched to a gene: 6. The CDR3 nucleotides read TGTGCCAGCAGCGCGGGACAGGGAATGACACCCCTCCACTTT. The encoded protein is CASSAGQGMTPLHF.

The gene calls are TRBV27 and TRBJ1-6; TRBD1 might be the D (5 bases). CDR1 and CDR2 (germline): MNHEY, SMNVEV (reference sequence). The CDR3 loop spans 15 amino acids. Trimming shortened V by 6 bases and J by 4 bases, and 13 bases separated the two germline ends. Here the CDR3 DNA reads TGTGCCAGCAGGGTCAGGGCCACTTATAATTCACCCCTCCACTTT. Encoded protein: CASRVRATYNSPLHF.

This chain joins TRBV7-8 and TRBJ2-7; TRBD1 matches 7 bases. V shed 1 base and J 6 bases; nucleotides not matched to a gene: 3. CDR3 length: 13 residues. The germline V gene encodes CDR1 SGHVS and CDR2 FQNEAQ. CDR3 sequence reads: CASSLGTGLEQYF. The CDR3 bases are TGTGCCAGCAGCTTAGGGACAGGTCTCGAGCAGTACTTC.

The chain combines TRBV2 with TRBJ2-3; possibly TRBD2 for D (6 bases). CDR3 length: 14 residues. V dropped 2 bases and J dropped 1 base, with 7 bases sitting between them. Per germline, CDR1 SNHLY and CDR2 FYNNEI. The CDR3 DNA is TGTGCCAGCAGTGAATTAGCGGGCACAGATACGCAGTATTTT. This sequence encodes CASSELAGTDTQYF.

The CDR3 sequence is CASSRSSYEQYF. The DNA of the CDR3 is TGTGCCAGCAGCCGGAGCTCCTACGAGCAGTACTTC. V gene TRBV3-1 (or the pseudogene TRBV3-2) combines with J gene TRBJ2-7; D call uncertain. The CDR3 has 12 residues. Trimming removed 4 bases at V and 0 bases at J, with 4 bases between. Germline CDR1 and CDR2: LGHDT and YNNKEL (reference sequence).

The chain carries TRBV9 and TRBJ1-2; D might be TRBD1 (6 bases). Germline CDR1 SGDLS, CDR2 YYNGEE. The CDR3 spans 15 residues. V was shortened by 3 bases and J by 0 bases, with 12 bases between the two germline ends. The CDR3 region has the DNA TGTGCCAGCAGCGGAGGACAGTTAGCTAACTATGGCTACACCTTC. Translated, it gives CASSGGQLANYGYTF.

The chain employs TRBV9 and TRBJ1-3; tentative D call: TRBD1 (6 bases). The germline V gene encodes CDR1 SGDLS and CDR2 YYNGEE. CDR3 length: 16 amino acids. Trimming shortened V by 3 bases and J by 3 bases, and 16 bases separated the two germline ends. The CDR3 bases are TGTGCCAGCAGCGATCTCGACGGGACACTTGGAAACACCATATATTTT. Protein: CASSDLDGTLGNTIYF.

The chain couples TRBV7-2 to TRBJ1-3; weak D call: TRBD1 (5 bases). Germline CDR1 SGHTA, CDR2 FQGNSA. V was cut by 1 base and J by 3 bases, with 10 bases left in between. There are 15 residues in the CDR3. This chain's CDR3 is CASSLGVGVGNTIYF. The CDR3 DNA follows: TGTGCCAGCAGCTTAGGGGTAGGGGTTGGAAACACCATATATTTT.

V usage is TRBV5-1 and J usage is TRBJ1-1; the D gene is possibly TRBD1 (5 bases). Trimming cost V 0 bases and J 3 bases, with 6 bases left between them. Germline assignment: CDR1 SGHRS and CDR2 YFSETQ. The CDR3 is made up of 13 amino acids. CDR3 DNA sequence: TGCGCCAGCAGCTTGGTAGGGGACACTGAAGCTTTCTTT. Protein: CASSLVGDTEAFF.

V usage is TRBV20-1 and J usage is TRBJ2-1; maybe TRBD2 (6 bases). The CDR3 is made up of 13 amino acids. CDR1 is DFQATT and CDR2 is SNEGSKA in the germline V gene (reference sequence). V was clipped by 3 bases and J by 8 bases, with 14 bases between them. In nucleotides, the CDR3 is TGCAGTGCTAGTGGGAGGTCCGTGGATGAGCAGTTCTTC. Its translation is CSASGRSVDEQFF.

Here the CDR3 reads CASSYRGGEKLFF. The CDR3 nucleotides are TGTGCCAGCTCATACAGGGGCGGTGAAAAACTGTTTTTT. The V gene is TRBV18, the J gene TRBJ1-4; 7 bases map to TRBD1. The CDR3 consists of 13 residues. The trim removed 5 bases at V and 7 bases at J, leaving 4 bases unmatched. Per germline, CDR1 KGHSH and CDR2 LQKENI.

Notes on this clone: This sample includes further DNA sequences coding for the same CDR3. The gene calls are TRBV6-5 and TRBJ2-3; 7 bases are shared with TRBD2. Germline-derived CDR1 and CDR2 are MNHEY and SVGAGI. With V trimmed by 4 bases and J by 2 bases, 6 bases remained unmatched. The CDR3 runs 15 residues. Written as DNA, the CDR3 is TGTGCCAGCAGTTCCTTAGCGGGCTACACAGATACGCAGTATTTT. Translation gives CASSSLAGYTDTQYF.

J is TRBJ2-5 and V is TRBV20-1; 7 bases fit TRBD2. Germline lookup yields CDR1 DFQATT and CDR2 SNEGSKA (reference sequence). The V and J ends lost 3 bases and 5 bases, in that order; junction bases with no gene match: 12. CDR3 length: 15 residues. The CDR3, as DNA: TGCAGTGCTAGTCCACACGGGGGGACCCGGGAGACCCAGTACTTC. Amino acids: CSASPHGGTRETQYF.

V gene TRBV4-3 combines with J gene TRBJ2-2; D is possibly TRBD2 (6 bases). Germline assignment: CDR1 LGHNA and CDR2 YSLEER. CDR3 length equals 17 residues. V lost 1 base and J 7 bases, leaving 19 bases between the germline ends. In nucleotides, the CDR3 is TGCGCCAGCAGCCAAGCGGGGGACCCTGAAAGGATCGGGGAGCTGTTTTTT. This translates into CASSQAGDPERIGELFF.

This clone was found once. The J gene is TRBJ1-5, the V gene TRBV7-9; maybe TRBD1 (5 bases). CDR3 size: 19 residues. Germline V gene data show CDR1 as SEHNR and CDR2 as FQNEAQ (reference sequence). Deletions cut 1 base from V and 4 bases from J, with 23 bases between. Here the CDR3 reads CASSLEYLGGHSKNQPQHF. The CDR3 region has the DNA TGTGCCAGCAGCTTAGAATATCTGGGCGGACATTCTAAGAATCAGCCCCAGCATTTT.

V is TRBV30 and J is TRBJ1-3; perhaps TRBD1 as D (6 bases). The V gene lost 3 bases and the J gene lost 0 bases, with 15 bases spanning the gap. This CDR3 contains 16 residues. The V gene's germline CDR1 is GTSNPN and CDR2 SVGIG (reference sequence). The DNA for the CDR3 is TGTGCCTGGAGGGCATACAGGGCCAACTCTGGAAACACCATATATTTT. This gives the protein CAWRAYRANSGNTIYF.

V and J are TRBV15 and TRBJ2-5, with 9 bases lining up with TRBD2. The CDR3 length is 15 residues. Losses at the gene ends were 0 bases for V and 2 bases for J; bases not matched to a gene: 1. Per germline, CDR1 LNHNV and CDR2 YYDKDF (reference sequence). In DNA form, the CDR3 reads TGTGCCACCAGCAGAGAGACTAGCGGACAAGAGACCCAGTACTTC. Translation: CATSRETSGQETQYF.

The rearrangement links TRBV25-1 to TRBJ1-2; the D is unclear. CDR3 size: 14 residues. Germline assignment: CDR1 MGHDK and CDR2 SYGVNS. V dropped 1 base and J dropped 3 bases, with 9 bases sitting between them. The chain's CDR3 is CASSESPGYYGYTF. The DNA of the CDR3 is TGTGCCAGCAGTGAATCCCCGGGGTACTATGGCTACACCTTC.

The genes are TRBV14 and TRBJ2-1, with 8 bases matching TRBD2. V was clipped by 5 bases and J by 12 bases; unmatched bases: 9. CDR3 length: 13 amino acids. Germline lookup yields CDR1 SGHDN and CDR2 FVKESK. CDR3 bases: TGTGCCAGCAGCGAAATGGCCGCGGGGGGGCAGTTCTTC. This sequence encodes CASSEMAAGGQFF.

The chain carries TRBV28 and TRBJ1-2; D might be TRBD1 (6 bases). There are 13 residues in the CDR3. The V end lost 0 bases, the J end lost 6 bases, and 8 bases lay between the germline ends. CDR1 and CDR2 (germline): MDHEN, SYDVKM. The CDR3: CASSLWQGHGYTF. In DNA form, the CDR3 reads TGTGCCAGCAGTTTATGGCAGGGGCATGGCTACACCTTC.